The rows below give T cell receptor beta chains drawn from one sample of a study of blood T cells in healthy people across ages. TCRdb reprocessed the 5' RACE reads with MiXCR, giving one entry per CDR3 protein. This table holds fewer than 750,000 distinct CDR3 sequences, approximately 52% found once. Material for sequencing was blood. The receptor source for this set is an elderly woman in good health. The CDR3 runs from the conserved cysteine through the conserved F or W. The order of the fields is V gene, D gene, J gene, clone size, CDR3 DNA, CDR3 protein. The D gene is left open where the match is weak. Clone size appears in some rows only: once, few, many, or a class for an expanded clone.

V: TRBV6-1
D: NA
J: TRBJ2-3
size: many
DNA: TGTGCCAGCAGTGACAGGGTATCTTCAGATACGCAGTATTTT
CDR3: CASSDRVSSDTQYF

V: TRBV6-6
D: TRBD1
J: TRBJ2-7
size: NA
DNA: TGTGCCAGCAGTGCACCGGGACAGTCCTACGAGCAGTACTTC
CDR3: CASSAPGQSYEQYF

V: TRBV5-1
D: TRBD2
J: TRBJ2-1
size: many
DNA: TGCGCCAGCGGTAGCGGGAGTACCAATGAGCAGTTCTTC
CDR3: CASGSGSTNEQFF

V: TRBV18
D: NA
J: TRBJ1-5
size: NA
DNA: TGTGCCAGCTCCACGGGACGGAGCAATCAGCCCCAGCATTTT
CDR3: CASSTGRSNQPQHF

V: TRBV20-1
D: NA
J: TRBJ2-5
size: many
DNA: TGCAGTGCCCTTCAGCTAGAGACCCAGTACTTC
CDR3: CSALQLETQYF

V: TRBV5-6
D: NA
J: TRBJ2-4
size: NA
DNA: TGTGCCAGCAGCTCAGTAGGGTCCAAAAACATTCAGTACTTC
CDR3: CASSSVGSKNIQYF

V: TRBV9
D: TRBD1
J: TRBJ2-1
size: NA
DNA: TGTGCCAGCAGCCACGGACAGGGTGTCCACAATGAGCAGTTCTTC
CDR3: CASSHGQGVHNEQFF

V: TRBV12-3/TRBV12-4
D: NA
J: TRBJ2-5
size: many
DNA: TGTGCCAGCTCAGGTTTGGGTTGGGAGACCCAGTACTTC
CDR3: CASSGLGWETQYF

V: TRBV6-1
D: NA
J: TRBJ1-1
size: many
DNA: TGTGCCACCAACCAGGGGAACACTGAAGCTTTCTTT
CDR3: CATNQGNTEAFF

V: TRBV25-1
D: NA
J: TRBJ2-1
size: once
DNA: TGTGCCAGCAGTGGCAACACAGCCGAGCAGTTCTTC
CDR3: CASSGNTAEQFF

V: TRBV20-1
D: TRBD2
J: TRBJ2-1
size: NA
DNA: TGCAGTGCTAGTTATGCGCGGGAGGGTAGAAATGAGCAGTTCTTC
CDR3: CSASYAREGRNEQFF

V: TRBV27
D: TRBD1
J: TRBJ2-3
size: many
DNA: TGTGCCAGCAGTTATGGGACAGGAAGCACAGATACGCAGTATTTT
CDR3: CASSYGTGSTDTQYF

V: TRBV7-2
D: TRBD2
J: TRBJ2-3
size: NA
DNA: TGTGCCAGCAGCCCAGGGGATAGCGGGAGACGCACAGATACGCAGTATTTT
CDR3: CASSPGDSGRRTDTQYF

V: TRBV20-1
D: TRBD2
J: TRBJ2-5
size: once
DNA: TGCAGTGCTAGAGATGCGGGGGGGTCGCAAGAGACCCAGTACTTC
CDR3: CSARDAGGSQETQYF

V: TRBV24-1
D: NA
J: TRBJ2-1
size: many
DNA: TGTGCCACCAGTCCCAGTGGGGGACTCCACAATGAGCAGTTCTTC
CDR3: CATSPSGGLHNEQFF

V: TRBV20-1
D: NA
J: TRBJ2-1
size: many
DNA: TGCAGTGCTAACACCTTCAGGGCCAATGAGCAGTTCTTC
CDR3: CSANTFRANEQFF

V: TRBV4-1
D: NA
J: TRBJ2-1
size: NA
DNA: TGCGCCAGCAGCCAAGATCCAGGGGTGGTGAATGAGCAGTTCTTC
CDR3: CASSQDPGVVNEQFF

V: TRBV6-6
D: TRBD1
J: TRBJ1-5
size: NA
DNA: TGTGCCAGCAGTCCGAAAGGGACAGGGTCGGGACAGCCCCAGCATTTT
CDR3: CASSPKGTGSGQPQHF

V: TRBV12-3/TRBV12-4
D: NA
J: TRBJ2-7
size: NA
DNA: TGTGCCAGCAGTTTAGCGCTAAGGGGCGAGCAGTACTTC
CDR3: CASSLALRGEQYF

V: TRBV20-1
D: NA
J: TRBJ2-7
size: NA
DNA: TGCAGTGCTCCTGGCCGAGGTAGGACCTACGAGCAGTACTTC
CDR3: CSAPGRGRTYEQYF